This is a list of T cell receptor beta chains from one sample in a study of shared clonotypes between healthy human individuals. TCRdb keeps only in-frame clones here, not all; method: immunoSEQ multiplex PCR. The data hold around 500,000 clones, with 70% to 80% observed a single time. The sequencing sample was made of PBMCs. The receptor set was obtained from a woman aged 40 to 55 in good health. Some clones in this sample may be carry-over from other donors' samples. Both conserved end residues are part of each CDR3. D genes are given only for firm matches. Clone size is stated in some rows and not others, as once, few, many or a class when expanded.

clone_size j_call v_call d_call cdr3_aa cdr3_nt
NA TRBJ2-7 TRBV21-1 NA CASSKRTRSGRPSSYEQYF TGTGCCAGCAGCAAAAGGACCCGCTCCGGACGGCCTAGCTCCTACGAGCAGTACTTC
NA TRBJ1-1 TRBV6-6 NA CASSLPDTKNTEAFF TGTGCCAGCAGTCTCCCGGACACGAAGAACACTGAAGCTTTCTTT
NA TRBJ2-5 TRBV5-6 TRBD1 CASSLARGRVGETQYF TGTGCCAGCAGCTTGGCAAGGGGGCGGGTAGGTGAGACCCAGTACTTC
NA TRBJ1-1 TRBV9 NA CASSVAGNTEAFF TGTGCCAGCAGCGTAGCTGGGAACACTGAAGCTTTCTTT
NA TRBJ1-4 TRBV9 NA CASSVAGESEKLFF TGTGCCAGCAGCGTAGCGGGAGAGTCGGAAAAACTGTTTTTT
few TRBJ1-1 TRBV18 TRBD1 CASSPDRVGMNTEAFF TGTGCCAGCTCACCCGACAGGGTGGGTATGAACACTGAAGCTTTCTTT
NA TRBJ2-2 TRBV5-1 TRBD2 CASSPTSGRARELFF TGCGCCAGCAGCCCTACTAGCGGGAGGGCCAGGGAGCTGTTTTTT
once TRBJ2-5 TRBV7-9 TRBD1 CASSVTGGLETQYF TGTGCCAGCAGCGTGACAGGGGGCTTAGAGACCCAGTACTTC
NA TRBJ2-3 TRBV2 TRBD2 CASSDGGEGTDTQYF TGTGCCAGCAGTGATGGGGGGGAGGGCACAGATACGCAGTATTTT
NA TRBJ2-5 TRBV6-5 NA CASSYSHNPEETQYF TGTGCCAGCAGTTACTCACACAACCCTGAAGAGACCCAGTACTTC
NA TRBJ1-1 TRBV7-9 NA CASSLFAGEDTEAFF TGTGCCAGCAGCTTATTTGCGGGAGAGGACACTGAAGCTTTCTTT
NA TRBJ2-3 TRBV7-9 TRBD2 CASSFQREGSLSDTQYF TGTGCCAGCAGCTTTCAGCGGGAGGGCTCCCTCTCAGATACGCAGTATTTT
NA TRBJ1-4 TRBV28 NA CASQGNEKLFF TGTGCCAGCCAGGGTAATGAAAAACTGTTTTTT
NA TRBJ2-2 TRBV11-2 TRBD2 CASSRISGTSGTWELFF TGTGCCAGCAGCCGGATATCGGGGACTAGCGGGACGTGGGAGCTGTTTTTT
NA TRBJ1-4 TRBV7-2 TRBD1 CASSLLGQENEKLFF TGTGCCAGCAGCTTACTGGGACAGGAGAATGAAAAACTGTTTTTT
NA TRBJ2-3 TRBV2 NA CASSSGYTQYF TGTGCCAGCAGTTCCGGGTATACGCAGTATTTT
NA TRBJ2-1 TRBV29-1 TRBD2 CSVVTSGSGEQFF TGCAGCGTTGTCACTAGCGGGAGCGGTGAGCAGTTCTTC
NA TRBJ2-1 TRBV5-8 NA CASSLEGQFF TGTGCCAGCAGCTTGGAGGGGCAGTTCTTC
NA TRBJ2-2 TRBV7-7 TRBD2 CASSLVASGAVNTGELFF TGTGCCAGCAGCTTAGTGGCTAGCGGAGCAGTCAACACCGGGGAGCTGTTTTTT
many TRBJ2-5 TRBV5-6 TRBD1 CASSRTGWETQYF TGTGCCAGCAGTCGGACAGGCTGGGAGACCCAGTACTTC
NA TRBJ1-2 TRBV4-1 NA CASSRAGHRIYGYTF TGCGCCAGCAGCCGCGCCGGACATCGGATCTATGGCTACACCTTC
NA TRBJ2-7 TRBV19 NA CASSRAGPYEQYF TGTGCCAGTAGTAGAGCTGGGCCCTACGAGCAGTACTTC
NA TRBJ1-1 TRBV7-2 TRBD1 CASSSPDRGGTEAFF TGTGCCAGCAGCTCACCCGACAGGGGCGGCACTGAAGCTTTCTTT
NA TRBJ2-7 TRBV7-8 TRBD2 CASSLELAGGPNEQYF TGTGCCAGCAGCTTAGAACTAGCGGGAGGGCCTAACGAGCAGTACTTC
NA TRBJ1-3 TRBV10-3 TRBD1 CAISESQDRGRNTIYF TGTGCCATCAGTGAGTCGCAGGACAGGGGGAGAAACACCATATATTTT
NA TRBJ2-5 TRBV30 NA CAWTGQETQYF TGTGCCTGGACAGGTCAAGAGACCCAGTACTTC
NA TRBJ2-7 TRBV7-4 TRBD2 CASSWNPKVGTSGRGDSYEQYF TGTGCCAGCAGCTGGAATCCCAAAGTGGGGACTAGCGGGAGGGGAGACTCCTACGAGCAGTACTTC
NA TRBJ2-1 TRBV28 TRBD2 CASSLGGGNEQFF TGTGCCAGCAGTTTGGGGGGGGGCAATGAGCAGTTCTTC
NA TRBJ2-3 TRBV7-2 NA CASSYTDTQYF TGTGCCAGCAGCTACACAGATACGCAGTATTTT
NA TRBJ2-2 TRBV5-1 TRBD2 CASSHEGGRDGGELFF TGCGCCAGCAGCCACGAGGGCGGGAGAGATGGCGGGGAGCTGTTTTTT
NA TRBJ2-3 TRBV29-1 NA CSVDHRRGDTQYF TGCAGCGTTGATCACAGGAGGGGCGATACGCAGTATTTT
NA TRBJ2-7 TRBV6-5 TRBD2 CASKLGLAAYEQYF TGTGCCAGCAAACTAGGACTAGCGGCCTACGAGCAGTACTTC
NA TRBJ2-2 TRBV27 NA CASSFSTNPGAGELFF TGTGCCAGCAGTTTTTCGACCAACCCCGGCGCCGGGGAGCTGTTTTTT
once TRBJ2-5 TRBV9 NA CASSPDWAKTQYF TGTGCCAGCAGCCCGGACTGGGCGAAGACCCAGTACTTC
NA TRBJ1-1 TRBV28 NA CASRNREGGTEAFF TGTGCCAGCAGAAACAGGGAGGGTGGCACTGAAGCTTTCTTT
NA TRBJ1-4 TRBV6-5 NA CASSPQGWGNEKLFF TGTGCCAGCAGTCCTCAGGGCTGGGGCAATGAAAAACTGTTTTTT